Listed below are T cell receptor beta chains from one sample, sequenced in a study of shared clonotypes between healthy human individuals. Sequencing was performed with immunoSEQ multiplex PCR; in TCRdb, only in-frame clones are kept and a portion is missing. The sample lists about 2.3 million clones, more than 85% occurring once. Sequencing input: naive CD4+ T cells from PBMCs. Receptors were obtained from a young man in good health. Some clones in this sample may be carry-over from other donors' samples. CDR3s include the opening cysteine and the closing phenylalanine or tryptophan. D genes are given only for firm matches. The size of a clone is reported for some rows only, either as once, few or many, or as a class for expanded clones.

D,J,V,length,size,DNA,CDR3
NA,TRBJ1-2,TRBV19,13,NA,TGTGCCAGTAGTATGAGGGGATATTATGGCTACACCTTC,CASSMRGYYGYTF
TRBD1,TRBJ2-2,TRBV6-5,15,NA,TGTGCCAGCAGCCGAACAGGGGGCTTCACCGGGGAGCTGTTTTTT,CASSRTGGFTGELFF
NA,TRBJ2-4,TRBV7-2,14,NA,TGTGCCAGCAGCTTAGTGGGAATTCTGCACATTCAGTACTTC,CASSLVGILHIQYF
TRBD2,TRBJ2-5,TRBV19,17,NA,TGTGCCAGTACCCTGGACGGGGGACTATACCAAGAGAAGACCCAGTACTTC,CASTLDGGLYQEKTQYF
NA,TRBJ2-5,TRBV11-2,11,NA,TGTGCCAGCAGCTTCCAAGAGACCCAGTACTTC,CASSFQETQYF
NA,TRBJ1-1,TRBV11-2,12,NA,TGTGCCAGCAGCTTCATGAACACTGAAGCTTTCTTT,CASSFMNTEAFF
NA,TRBJ1-4,TRBV28,16,NA,TGTGCCAGCAGTTCGTCCAAAGGGGGTGCTAATGAAAAACTGTTTTTT,CASSSSKGGANEKLFF
TRBD2,TRBJ2-7,TRBV29-1,15,NA,TGCAGCGCACAAAGATGGACTAGCGGCTCCTACGAGCAGTACTTC,CSAQRWTSGSYEQYF
NA,TRBJ1-2,TRBV5-1,12,NA,TGCGCCAGCAGCTTGGTCTTCTATGGCTACACCTTC,CASSLVFYGYTF
NA,TRBJ1-5,TRBV7-9,13,NA,TGTGCCAGCAGCTTTTCAGGGGTTCAGCCCCAGCATTTT,CASSFSGVQPQHF
NA,TRBJ2-7,TRBV6-6,14,NA,TGTGCCAGCAGTTACTCGAGCGGTTCATGGGAGCAGTACTTC,CASSYSSGSWEQYF
NA,TRBJ1-1,TRBV28,13,NA,TGTGCCATCCGCCCTAGTGCTGGCGCTGAAGCTTTCTTT,CAIRPSAGAEAFF
NA,TRBJ2-7,TRBV28,14,NA,TGTGCCAGCAGTGCACATGTTAGCTCCTACGAGCAGTACTTC,CASSAHVSSYEQYF
TRBD1,TRBJ2-7,TRBV11-2,14,NA,TGTGCCAGCAGCGTCGGGACAGGACCATACGAGCAGTACTTC,CASSVGTGPYEQYF
NA,TRBJ2-7,TRBV11-3,14,NA,TGTGCCAGCAGCTTATCAGGGCTCACGGACGAGCAGTACTTC,CASSLSGLTDEQYF
TRBD1,TRBJ2-4,TRBV15,14,NA,TGTGCCACCAGGGAGGACAGGGCGGGAAACATTCAGTACTTC,CATREDRAGNIQYF
NA,TRBJ2-7,TRBV6-1,14,NA,TGTGCCAGCAGTGAAGCAGGAGGGGACTACGAGCAGTACTTC,CASSEAGGDYEQYF
NA,TRBJ2-5,TRBV27,15,NA,TGTGCCAGCAGTCCCCGTGAGGGGATTGGAGAGACCCAGTACTTC,CASSPREGIGETQYF
NA,TRBJ1-5,TRBV9,15,NA,TGTGCCAGCAACCAGGCAGGGATCGTATCTCAGCCCCAGCATTTT,CASNQAGIVSQPQHF
NA,TRBJ1-1,TRBV7-3,14,NA,TGTGCCAGCAGCTTAGGTGGGGGGATGACTGAAGCTTTCTTT,CASSLGGGMTEAFF
NA,TRBJ1-1,TRBV7-2,13,NA,TGTGCCAGCAGCTTCACAAGGAGCACTGAAGCTTTCTTT,CASSFTRSTEAFF
NA,TRBJ2-7,TRBV6-5,15,NA,TGTGTCAGCAGTTACGGCGGCCCTAGCTCCTACGAGCAGTACTTC,CVSSYGGPSSYEQYF
NA,TRBJ2-5,TRBV6-1,15,NA,TGTGCCAGCAGTGGAGTACAGGGCCTTAGGGAGACCCAGTACTTC,CASSGVQGLRETQYF
NA,TRBJ1-5,TRBV27,15,NA,TGTGCCAGCAGTCAAGGAGGATATAGCAATCAGCCCCAGCATTTT,CASSQGGYSNQPQHF
TRBD2,TRBJ2-2,TRBV2,15,NA,TGTGCCAGCAGTGTTGTTAGCGGGAGTTCCGGGGAGCTGTTTTTT,CASSVVSGSSGELFF
NA,TRBJ1-5,TRBV28,12,few,TGTGCCAGCGGACCTTCGGGGCAGCCCCAGCATTTT,CASGPSGQPQHF
NA,TRBJ1-1,TRBV19,16,once,TGTGCCAGTAGTAATATCTGGGGTGAATCGGACACTGAAGCTTTCTTT,CASSNIWGESDTEAFF
NA,TRBJ2-3,TRBV10-3,14,NA,TGTGCCATCAGGGCCCCACCCGGCACAGATACGCAGTATTTT,CAIRAPPGTDTQYF
NA,TRBJ2-1,TRBV21-1,16,NA,TGTGCCAGCAGCCGCCGACAGGTTAAGTCCTACAATGAGCAGTTCTTC,CASSRRQVKSYNEQFF
NA,TRBJ1-4,TRBV6-1,14,NA,TGTGCCAGCAGTGGTACTGCAACTAATGAAAAACTGTTTTTT,CASSGTATNEKLFF
TRBD1,TRBJ1-5,TRBV5-6,17,NA,TGTGCCAGCAGCATAACAGGGGGCAGAGGTAGCAATCAGCCCCAGCATTTT,CASSITGGRGSNQPQHF
NA,TRBJ2-5,TRBV15,15,NA,TGTGCCACCAGCTGGAGCCGGGGTAGGCAAGAGACCCAGTACTTC,CATSWSRGRQETQYF
NA,TRBJ2-3,TRBV2,14,once,TGTGCCAGCAGCTTGACAAAAAGCACAGATACGCAGTATTTT,CASSLTKSTDTQYF
NA,TRBJ1-1,TRBV5-1,14,NA,TGCGCCAGCAGCTTGGAAGAAATGAACACTGAAGCTTTCTTT,CASSLEEMNTEAFF
NA,TRBJ1-5,TRBV2,14,once,TGTGCCAGCAGTCGTAGTCAGGGATCCCAGCCCCAGCATTTT,CASSRSQGSQPQHF
NA,TRBJ2-2,TRBV12-5,13,NA,TGTGCTAGTGGTTTGTACGAACCGGGGGAGCTGTTTTTT,CASGLYEPGELFF
NA,TRBJ1-3,TRBV6-6,14,NA,TGTGCCAGCAGTTACGGGGGGTTGGGAAACACCATATATTTT,CASSYGGLGNTIYF
TRBD1,TRBJ1-2,TRBV2,16,NA,TGTGCCAGCAGTGCCGGGACAGGGGGCGCACGCTATGGCTACACCTTC,CASSAGTGGARYGYTF
TRBD2,TRBJ2-7,TRBV28,15,NA,TGTGCCAGCAGCCCGGGACTAGCGGGAGCTTACGAGCAGTACTTC,CASSPGLAGAYEQYF
NA,TRBJ2-2,TRBV14,13,NA,TGTGCCAGCAGCCCCCAACTAGCCGGGGAGCTGTTTTTT,CASSPQLAGELFF
NA,TRBJ1-2,TRBV4-1,11,NA,TGCGCCAGCAGCCAAGCGGCTGGCTACACCTTC,CASSQAAGYTF
TRBD1,TRBJ2-5,TRBV27,15,NA,TGTGCCAGCGGTCGAGGGCAGGGGGCAGGGGAGACCCAGTACTTC,CASGRGQGAGETQYF
TRBD2,TRBJ2-7,TRBV7-2,15,NA,TGTGCCAGCAGCTTAGAAGCGGGAGGGTCCTACGAGCAGTACTTC,CASSLEAGGSYEQYF
TRBD1,TRBJ2-7,TRBV28,18,NA,TGTGCCAGCAGTCCCGGGACAGGGGGCGCTTGGGCCTCCTACGAGCAGTACTTC,CASSPGTGGAWASYEQYF
NA,TRBJ2-1,TRBV7-4,18,once,TGTGCCAGCAGCTTAGATTACAGCGGGCGATGCTCCTACAATGAGCAGTTCTTC,CASSLDYSGRCSYNEQFF
TRBD1,TRBJ2-2,TRBV11-2,14,NA,TGTGCCAGCAAGGGACAGGGTGACACCGGGGAGCTGTTTTTT,CASKGQGDTGELFF
NA,TRBJ1-5,TRBV20-1,10,NA,TGCAGCGCATGGACGGAGAGTCAGCATTTT,CSAWTESQHF
TRBD2,TRBJ2-5,TRBV7-8,15,NA,TGTGCCAGCAGCTTAGTATCGGCGGGAGGTGAGACCCAGTACTTC,CASSLVSAGGETQYF
TRBD2,TRBJ2-5,TRBV28,15,NA,TGTGCCAGCAAGGGCGGGACTACCTATGGAGAGACCCAGTACTTC,CASKGGTTYGETQYF
NA,TRBJ2-7,TRBV25-1,13,NA,TGTGCCAGCAGTGAATCCCCCAGAGAAGAGCAGTACTTC,CASSESPREEQYF
NA,TRBJ2-7,TRBV6-5,13,NA,TGTGCCAGCAGGAGGGGCCGGACCTACGAGCAGTACTTC,CASRRGRTYEQYF
TRBD1,TRBJ1-3,TRBV28,15,NA,TGTGCCAGCAGGCCGACAGGGCTCGGTGGAAACACCATATATTTT,CASRPTGLGGNTIYF
TRBD2,TRBJ2-1,TRBV18,16,NA,TGTGCCAGCTCACTACTAGCGGTTAGCTCCTACAATGAGCAGTTCTTC,CASSLLAVSSYNEQFF
NA,TRBJ2-7,TRBV28,14,NA,TGTGCCAGCAGTCCGCGGACCGCACTCTACGAGCAGTACTTC,CASSPRTALYEQYF